The clone carrying this TCR beta chain was seen at least ten times. Its antigen is as yet unknown. The record originates from a study of regulatory T cells in long-lasting Graves disease. Study-wide points: There was favoring of TRBV28, TRBJ1-2 and TRBJ2-5 in persistent disease.

Both iRepertoire HTBI primers and Arm-PCR of CDR3 regions were used to build the TCR beta libraries. Via MiXCR, TCRdb re-called the multiplex PCR reads, giving one row per CDR3 protein. The data show hundreds of thousands of distinct CDR3 sequences, with around 15% seen just once and around a sixth held by the top ten. Described time point: newly diagnosed GD, antithyroid drugs for less than 3 months. PBMCs provided the RNA from which the TCR library was made. The guidelines of the American Thyroid Association were the basis for diagnosing Graves' disease. V lost 7 bases and J 0 bases, leaving 13 bases between the germline ends. CDR1 MDHEN and CDR2 SYDVKM come from the germline V gene. The CDR3 is made up of 14 amino acids. This sample also belongs to another study, concerning T cells in Graves' hyperthyroidism and ophthalmopathy. That study reports: The hyperthyroidism patients had all been newly diagnosed, and their disease duration was under 2 months. Their ages ranged from 18 to 65 years. In blood, most of the thyroid clonotypes expanded above 0.001 were also present.

The J gene is TRBJ2-7, the V gene TRBV28; maybe TRBD1 (5 bases). This TCR derives from a woman under 40 with Graves disease. Here the sequenced sample was peripheral blood mononuclear cells (PBMCs), taken at new diagnosis, from a patient treated with antithyroid drugs. CDR3 in amino acids: CASNTQGISYEQYF. CDR3 DNA sequence: TGTGCCAGCAACACGCAGGGTATCTCCTACGAGCAGTACTTC.